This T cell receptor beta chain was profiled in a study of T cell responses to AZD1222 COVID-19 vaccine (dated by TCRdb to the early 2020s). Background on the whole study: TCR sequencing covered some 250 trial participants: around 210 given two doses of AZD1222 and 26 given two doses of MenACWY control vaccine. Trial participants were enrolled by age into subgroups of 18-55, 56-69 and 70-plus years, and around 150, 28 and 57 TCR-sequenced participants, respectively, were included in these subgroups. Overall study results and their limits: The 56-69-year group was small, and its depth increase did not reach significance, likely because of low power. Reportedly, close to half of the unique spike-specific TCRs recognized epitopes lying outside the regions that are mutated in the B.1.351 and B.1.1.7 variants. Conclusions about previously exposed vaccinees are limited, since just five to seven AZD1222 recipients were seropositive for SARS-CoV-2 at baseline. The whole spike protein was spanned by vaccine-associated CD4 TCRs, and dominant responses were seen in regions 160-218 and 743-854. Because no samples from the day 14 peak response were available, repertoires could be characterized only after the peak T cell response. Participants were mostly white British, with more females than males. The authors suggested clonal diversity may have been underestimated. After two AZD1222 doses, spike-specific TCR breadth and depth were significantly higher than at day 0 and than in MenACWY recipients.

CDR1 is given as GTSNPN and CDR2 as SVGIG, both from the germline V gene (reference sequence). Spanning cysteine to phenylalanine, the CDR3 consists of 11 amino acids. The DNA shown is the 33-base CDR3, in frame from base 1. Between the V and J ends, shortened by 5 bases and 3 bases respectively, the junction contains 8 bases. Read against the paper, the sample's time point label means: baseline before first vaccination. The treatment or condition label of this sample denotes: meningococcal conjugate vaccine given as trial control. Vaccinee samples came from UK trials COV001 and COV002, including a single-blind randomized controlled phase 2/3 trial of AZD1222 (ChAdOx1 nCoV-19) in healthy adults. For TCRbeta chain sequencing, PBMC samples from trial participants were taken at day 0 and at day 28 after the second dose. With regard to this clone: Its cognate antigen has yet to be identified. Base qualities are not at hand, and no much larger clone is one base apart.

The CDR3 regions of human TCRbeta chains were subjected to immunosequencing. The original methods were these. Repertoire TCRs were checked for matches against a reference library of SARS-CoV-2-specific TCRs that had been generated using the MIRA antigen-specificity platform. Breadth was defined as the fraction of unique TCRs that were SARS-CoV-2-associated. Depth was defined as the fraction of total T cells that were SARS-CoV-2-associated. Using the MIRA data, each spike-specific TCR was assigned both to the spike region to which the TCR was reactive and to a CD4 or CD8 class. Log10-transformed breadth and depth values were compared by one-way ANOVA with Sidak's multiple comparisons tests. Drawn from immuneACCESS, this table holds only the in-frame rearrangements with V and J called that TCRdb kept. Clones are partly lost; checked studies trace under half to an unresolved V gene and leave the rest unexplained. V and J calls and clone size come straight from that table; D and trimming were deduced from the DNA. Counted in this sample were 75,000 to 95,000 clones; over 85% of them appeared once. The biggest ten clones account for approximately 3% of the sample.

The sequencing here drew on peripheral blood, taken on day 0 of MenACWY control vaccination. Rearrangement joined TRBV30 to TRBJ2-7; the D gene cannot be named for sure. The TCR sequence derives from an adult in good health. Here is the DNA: TGTGCCTGGGCGGACCACTACGAGCAGTACTTC. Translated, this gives CAWADHYEQYF.